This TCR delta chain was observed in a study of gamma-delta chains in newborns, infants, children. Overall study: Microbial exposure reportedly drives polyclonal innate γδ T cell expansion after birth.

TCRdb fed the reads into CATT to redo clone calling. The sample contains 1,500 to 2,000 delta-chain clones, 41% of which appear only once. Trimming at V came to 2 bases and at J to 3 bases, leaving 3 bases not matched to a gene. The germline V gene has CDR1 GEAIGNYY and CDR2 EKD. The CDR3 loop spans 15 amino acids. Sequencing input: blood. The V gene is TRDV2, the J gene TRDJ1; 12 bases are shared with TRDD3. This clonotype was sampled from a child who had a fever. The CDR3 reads CACDILGDTSDKLIF. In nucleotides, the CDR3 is TGTGCCTGTGACATACTGGGGGATACTTCCGATAAACTCATCTTT.